The present entry profiles one TCR beta chain with its context. Trimming removed 2 bases at V and 3 bases at J, with 11 bases between. Germline assignment: CDR1 GTSNPN and CDR2 SVGIG (reference sequence). CDR3 length: 14 residues. The sample originates from a study of CD8 T cells in Susac syndrome. An amount of RNA that ranged from 0.5 to 1 ug was reverse transcribed with random hexamers. TCRdb re-derived calls from the immunoSEQ multiplex PCR reads in MiXCR, one entry per CDR3 protein. The data contain about 73,000 distinct CDR3 sequences, over 85% of them seen just once; the ten biggest clones take up roughly 0.42%.

Sequenced sample: CD8+ T cells from PBMCs. The sequence was collected from a human donor with multiple sclerosis. The chain uses TRBV30 and TRBJ1-5; TRBD1 might be the D (6 bases). CDR3: CAWSLGQPNQPQHF. The CDR3 DNA reads TGTGCCTGGAGTCTCGGACAGCCCAATCAGCCCCAGCATTTT.